This TCR beta chain appears in the sequencing data of a study of identical twins. In its sample, this clonotype was seen a few times. V shed 1 base and J 5 bases; nucleotides not matched to a gene: 2. Germline values: CDR1 DFQATT, CDR2 SNEGSKA (reference sequence). The CDR3 covers 14 residues. TCRdb ran MiXCR on the 5' RACE reads and lists one entry per CDR3 protein. The table lists around 1.7 million distinct CDR3 sequences, around 29% of them singletons, with 0.25% to 0.3% in the top ten. The J gene is TRBJ2-2, the V gene TRBV20-1, with 9 bases fitting TRBD2. Specimen: cord blood. The clonotype originates from a newborn girl in good health. The CDR3 spells CSARGGRDTGELFF. DNA for the CDR3: TGCAGTGCTAGAGGCGGGAGGGATACCGGGGAGCTGTTTTTT.